This T cell receptor (beta chain) emerged from a study of blood T cell repertoires in COVID-19. Germline CDR1 reads DFQATT; CDR2 reads SNEGSKA (reference sequence). This CDR3 has 15 amino acids. V was cut by 3 bases and J by 5 bases, with 19 bases left in between. The data were produced by immunoSEQ multiplex PCR, yet TCRdb's version contains in-frame clones alone and is incomplete. The sample has about 72,000 clones, more than 75% seen once. The sequence was collected from a human donor in a cohort sampled during active COVID-19. The V call is TRBV20-1, the J call TRBJ1-2; the D gene is possibly TRBD1 (6 bases). Sequencing was performed on peripheral blood. The CDR3 protein is CSASPGGGDLYGYTF. The CDR3 nucleotides are TGCAGTGCTAGTCCGGGGGGCGGGGATCTATATGGCTACACCTTC.